The text below deals with one T cell receptor beta chain. The source of the sample is a study of blood T cell repertoires in COVID-19. Study as a whole: Sample material is recorded as cDNA or gDNA derived from T cells, B-cell-depleted T cells, or PBMCs.

The table came from immunoSEQ multiplex PCR; TCRdb's copy has only in-frame clones and leaves some out. The sample lists about 80,000 clones, over 75% seen once, with around 9.6% in the top ten. This receptor was taken from a man in his fifties or sixties with COVID-19, enrolled during active disease. Sequencing was performed on peripheral blood.

Here the CDR3 reads CASSLASVLGEQFF. In DNA, the CDR3 is TGTGCCAGCAGCTTAGCTAGCGTATTGGGTGAGCAGTTCTTC. The chain carries TRBV7-3 and TRBJ2-1; TRBD2 is a possible D gene (6 bases). Germline-derived CDR1 and CDR2 are SGHTA and FQGTGA. Trimming took 2 bases from V and 9 from J, leaving 14 bases between them. The CDR3 has 14 amino acids.